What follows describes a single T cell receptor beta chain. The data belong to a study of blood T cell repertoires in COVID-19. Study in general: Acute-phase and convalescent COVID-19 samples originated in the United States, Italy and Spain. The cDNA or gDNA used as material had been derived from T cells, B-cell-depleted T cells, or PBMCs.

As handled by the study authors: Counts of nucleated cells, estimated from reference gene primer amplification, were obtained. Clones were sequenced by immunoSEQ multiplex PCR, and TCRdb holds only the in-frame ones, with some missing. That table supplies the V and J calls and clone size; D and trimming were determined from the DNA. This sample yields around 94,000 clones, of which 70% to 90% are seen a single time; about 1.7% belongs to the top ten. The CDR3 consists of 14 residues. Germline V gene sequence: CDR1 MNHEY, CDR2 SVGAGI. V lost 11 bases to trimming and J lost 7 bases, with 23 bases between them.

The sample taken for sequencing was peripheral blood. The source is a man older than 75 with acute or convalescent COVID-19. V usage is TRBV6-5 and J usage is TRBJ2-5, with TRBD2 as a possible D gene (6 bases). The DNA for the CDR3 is TGTGCCGCCAGACCGGCGGGGTACGAAGGGACCCAGTACTTC. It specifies CAARPAGYEGTQYF.